This T cell receptor (beta chain) comes out of a study of cytomegalovirus exposure and HLA in healthy donors. The study, taken as a whole, reports: The study designated about 160 TCR beta chains cytomegalovirus-associated. According to a later analysis, donors in an Asian-associated ancestry cluster reportedly had fewer N-insertions than the approximately 720-donor mean. The authors confirmed in vitro that a few CMV-associated chains were specific for CMV antigens.

Regarding this clone: The antigen is not known.

The V end lost 4 bases, the J end lost 6 bases, and 18 bases lay between the germline ends. The CDR3 is 14 residues long. CDR1 is SQVTM and CDR2 is ANQGSEA in the germline V gene. Primers: 60 Vbeta forward and 13 Jbeta reverse. Measured with immunoSEQ multiplex PCR; TCRdb has only the in-frame clones, and not every one. The listing contains 200,000 to 250,000 clones. The sample comprised PBMCs. The chain uses TRBV29-1 and TRBJ1-1; D may be TRBD1 (5 bases). The receptor was isolated from a girl aged 2 to 10 in good health and CMV-seropositive. CDR3 DNA sequence: TGCAGCGTTGGGGGGGGGAAGGGGTACTCTGAAGCTTTCTTT. It specifies CSVGGGKGYSEAFF.